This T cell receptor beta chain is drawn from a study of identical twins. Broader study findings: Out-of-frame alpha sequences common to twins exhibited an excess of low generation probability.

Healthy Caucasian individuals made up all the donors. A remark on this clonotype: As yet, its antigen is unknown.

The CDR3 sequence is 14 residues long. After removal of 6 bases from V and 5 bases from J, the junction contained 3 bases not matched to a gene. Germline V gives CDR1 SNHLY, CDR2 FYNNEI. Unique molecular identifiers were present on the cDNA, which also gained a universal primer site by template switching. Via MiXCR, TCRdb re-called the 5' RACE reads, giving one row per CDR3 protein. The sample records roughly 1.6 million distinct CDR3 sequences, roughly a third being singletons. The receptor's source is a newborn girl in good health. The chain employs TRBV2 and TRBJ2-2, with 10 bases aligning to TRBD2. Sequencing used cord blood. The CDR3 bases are TGTGCCAGCAGACTAGCGGGAAAGACCGGGGAGCTGTTTTTT. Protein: CASRLAGKTGELFF. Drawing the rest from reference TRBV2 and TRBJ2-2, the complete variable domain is EPEVTQTPSHQVTQMGQEVILRCVPISNHLYFYWYRQILGQKVEFLVSFYNNEISEKSEIFDDQFSVERPDGSNFTLKIRSTKLEDSAMYFCASRLAGKTGELFFGEGSRLTVL.